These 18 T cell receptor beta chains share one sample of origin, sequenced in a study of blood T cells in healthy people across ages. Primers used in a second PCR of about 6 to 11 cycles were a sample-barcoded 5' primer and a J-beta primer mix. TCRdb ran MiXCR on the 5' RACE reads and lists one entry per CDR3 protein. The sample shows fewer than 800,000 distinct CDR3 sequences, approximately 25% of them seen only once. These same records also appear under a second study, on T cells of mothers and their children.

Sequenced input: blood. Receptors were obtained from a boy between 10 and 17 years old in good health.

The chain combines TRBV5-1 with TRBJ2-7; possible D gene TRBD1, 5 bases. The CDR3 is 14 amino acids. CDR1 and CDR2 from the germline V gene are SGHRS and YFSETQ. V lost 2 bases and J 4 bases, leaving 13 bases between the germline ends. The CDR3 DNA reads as TGCGCCAGCAGCTTTGGTGGGGCCGTATACGAGCAGTACTTC. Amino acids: CASSFGGAVYEQYF.

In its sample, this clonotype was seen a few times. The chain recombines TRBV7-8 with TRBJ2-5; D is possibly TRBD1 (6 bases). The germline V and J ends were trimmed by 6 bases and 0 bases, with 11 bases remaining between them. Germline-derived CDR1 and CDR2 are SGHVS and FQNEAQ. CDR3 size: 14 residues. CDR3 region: CASRTTGYQETQYF. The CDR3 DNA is TGTGCCAGCAGGACAACAGGGTACCAAGAGACCCAGTACTTC.

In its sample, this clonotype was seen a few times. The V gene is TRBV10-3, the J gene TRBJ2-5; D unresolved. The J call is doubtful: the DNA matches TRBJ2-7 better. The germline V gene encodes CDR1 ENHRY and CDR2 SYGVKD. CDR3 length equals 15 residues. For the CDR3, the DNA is TGTGCCATCAGTGAGTCGCAGACTCCTCTCAGCGAGCAGTACTTC. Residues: CAISESQTPLSEQYF.

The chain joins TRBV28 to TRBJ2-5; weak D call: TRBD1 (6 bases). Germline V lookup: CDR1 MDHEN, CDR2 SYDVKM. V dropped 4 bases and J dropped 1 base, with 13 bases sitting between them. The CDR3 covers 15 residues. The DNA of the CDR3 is TGTGCCAGCAGTTCCCTGGACAGCTTCCAAGAGACCCAGTACTTC. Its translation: CASSSLDSFQETQYF. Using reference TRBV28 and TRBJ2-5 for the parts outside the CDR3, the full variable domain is DVKVTQSSRYLVKRTGEKVFLECVQDMDHENMFWYRQDPGLGLRLIYFSYDVKMKEKGDIPEGYSVSREKKERFSLILESASTNQTSMYLCASSSLDSFQETQYFGPGTRLLVL.

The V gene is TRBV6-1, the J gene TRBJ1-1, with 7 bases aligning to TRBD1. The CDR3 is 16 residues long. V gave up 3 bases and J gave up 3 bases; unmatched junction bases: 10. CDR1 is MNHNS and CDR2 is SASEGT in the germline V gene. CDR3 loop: CASSDDRVMDYTEAFF. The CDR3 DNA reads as TGTGCCAGCAGTGACGACAGGGTAATGGATTACACTGAAGCTTTCTTT.

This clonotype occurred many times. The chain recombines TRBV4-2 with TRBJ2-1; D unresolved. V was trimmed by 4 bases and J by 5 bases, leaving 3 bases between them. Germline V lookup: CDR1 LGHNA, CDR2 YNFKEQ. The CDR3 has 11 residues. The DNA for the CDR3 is TGTGCCAGCAGCCGAGACAATGAGCAGTTCTTC. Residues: CASSRDNEQFF.

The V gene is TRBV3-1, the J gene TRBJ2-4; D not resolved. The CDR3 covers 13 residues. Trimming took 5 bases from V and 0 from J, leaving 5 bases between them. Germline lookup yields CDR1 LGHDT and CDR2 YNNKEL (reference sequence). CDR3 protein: CASSCIAKNIQYF. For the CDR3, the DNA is TGTGCCAGCAGCTGTATAGCCAAAAACATTCAGTACTTC.

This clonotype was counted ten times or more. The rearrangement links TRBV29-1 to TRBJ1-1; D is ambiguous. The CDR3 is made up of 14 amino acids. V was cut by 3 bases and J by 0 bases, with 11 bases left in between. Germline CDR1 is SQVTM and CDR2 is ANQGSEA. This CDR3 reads CSVDKPTVNTEAFF. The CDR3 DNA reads TGCAGCGTTGACAAACCGACGGTGAACACTGAAGCTTTCTTT.

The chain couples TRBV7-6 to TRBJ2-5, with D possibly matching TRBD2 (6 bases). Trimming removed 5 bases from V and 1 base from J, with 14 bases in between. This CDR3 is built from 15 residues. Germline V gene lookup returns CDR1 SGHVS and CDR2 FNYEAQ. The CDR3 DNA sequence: TGTGCCAGCAGCGTCTCCGGGACTCTCCAAGAGACCCAGTACTTC. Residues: CASSVSGTLQETQYF. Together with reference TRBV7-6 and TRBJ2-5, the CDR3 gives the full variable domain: GAGVSQSPRYKVTKRGQDVALRCDPISGHVSLYWYRQALGQGPEFLTYFNYEAQQDKSGLPNDRFSAERPEGSISTLTIQRTEQRDSAMYRCASSVSGTLQETQYFGPGTRLLVL.

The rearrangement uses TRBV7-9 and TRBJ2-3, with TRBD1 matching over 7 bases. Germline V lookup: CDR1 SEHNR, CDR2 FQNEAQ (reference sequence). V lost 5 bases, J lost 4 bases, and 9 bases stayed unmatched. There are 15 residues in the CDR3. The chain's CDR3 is CASSPDRVGPDTQYF. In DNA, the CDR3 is TGTGCCAGCAGCCCAGACAGGGTAGGCCCAGATACGCAGTATTTT. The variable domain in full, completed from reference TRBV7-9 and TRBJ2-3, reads DTGVSQNPRHKITKRGQNVTFRCDPISEHNRLYWYRQTLGQGPEFLTYFQNEAQLEKSRLLSDRFSAERPKGSFSTLEIQRTEQGDSAMYLCASSPDRVGPDTQYFGPGTRLTVL.

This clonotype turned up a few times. CDR3 region: CSVTSGMNTEAFF. CDR3 bases: TGCAGCGTAACGAGTGGGATGAACACTGAAGCTTTCTTT. The chain employs TRBV29-1 and TRBJ1-1; no clear D gene. Germline loops: CDR1 SQVTM, CDR2 ANQGSEA. Trimming stripped 6 bases from V and 0 bases from J, with 11 bases between. This CDR3 has 13 amino acids.

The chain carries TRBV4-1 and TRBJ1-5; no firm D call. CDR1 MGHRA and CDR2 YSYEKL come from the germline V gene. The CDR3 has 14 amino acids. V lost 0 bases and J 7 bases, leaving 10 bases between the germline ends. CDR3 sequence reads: CASSQETVEQPQHF. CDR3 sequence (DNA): TGCGCCAGCAGCCAAGAGACGGTTGAACAGCCCCAGCATTTT.

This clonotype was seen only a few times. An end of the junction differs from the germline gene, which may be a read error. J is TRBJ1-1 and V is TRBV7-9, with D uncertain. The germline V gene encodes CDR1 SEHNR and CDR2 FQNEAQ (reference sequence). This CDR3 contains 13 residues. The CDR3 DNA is TGTGCCAGTAGCTATGGTGGGAACCCTGAAGCTTTCTTT. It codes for CASSYGGNPEAFF.

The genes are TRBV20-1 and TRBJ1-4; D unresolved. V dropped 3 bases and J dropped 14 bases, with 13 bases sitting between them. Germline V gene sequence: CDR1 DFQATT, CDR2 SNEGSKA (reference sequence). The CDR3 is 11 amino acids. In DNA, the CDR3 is TGCAGTGCTAGTGGGGAATCGGTGCTGTTTTTT. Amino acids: CSASGESVLFF.

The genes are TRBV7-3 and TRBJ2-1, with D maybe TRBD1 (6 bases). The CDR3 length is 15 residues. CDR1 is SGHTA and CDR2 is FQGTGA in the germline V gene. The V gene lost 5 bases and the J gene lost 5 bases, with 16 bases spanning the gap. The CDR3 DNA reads TGTGCCAGCAGCACACCCACAGGGTCGGACAATGAGCAGTTCTTC. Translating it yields CASSTPTGSDNEQFF.

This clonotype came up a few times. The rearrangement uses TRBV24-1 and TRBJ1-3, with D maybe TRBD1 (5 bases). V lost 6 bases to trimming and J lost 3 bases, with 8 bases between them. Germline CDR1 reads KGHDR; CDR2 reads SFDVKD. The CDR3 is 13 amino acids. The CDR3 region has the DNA TGTGCCACCAGTCGGGGGGATGGAAACACCATATATTTT. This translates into CATSRGDGNTIYF.

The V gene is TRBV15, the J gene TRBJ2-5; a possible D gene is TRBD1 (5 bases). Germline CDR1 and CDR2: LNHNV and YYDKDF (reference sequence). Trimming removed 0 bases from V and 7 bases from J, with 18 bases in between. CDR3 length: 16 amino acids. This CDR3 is CATSREMTNRQGTQYF. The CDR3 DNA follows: TGTGCCACCAGCAGAGAAATGACCAACAGGCAGGGGACCCAGTACTTC.

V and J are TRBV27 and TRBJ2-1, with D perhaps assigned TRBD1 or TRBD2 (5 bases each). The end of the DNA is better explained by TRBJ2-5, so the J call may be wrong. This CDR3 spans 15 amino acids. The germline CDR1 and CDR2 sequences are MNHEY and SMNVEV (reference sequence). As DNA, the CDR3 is TGTGCCAGCAGTTTGGCCGGGACGACTGGGGAGACCCAGTACTTC. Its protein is CASSLAGTTGETQYF.